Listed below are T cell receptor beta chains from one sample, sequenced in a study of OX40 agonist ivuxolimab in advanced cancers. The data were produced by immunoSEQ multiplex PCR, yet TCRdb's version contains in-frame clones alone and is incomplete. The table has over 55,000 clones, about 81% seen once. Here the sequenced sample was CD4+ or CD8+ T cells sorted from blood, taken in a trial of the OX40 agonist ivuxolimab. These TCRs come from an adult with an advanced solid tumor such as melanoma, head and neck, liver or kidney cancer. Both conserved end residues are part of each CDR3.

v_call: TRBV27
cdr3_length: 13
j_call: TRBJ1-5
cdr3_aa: CASSPPGGQPQHF

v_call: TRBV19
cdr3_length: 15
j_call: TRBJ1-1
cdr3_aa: CASSTVGQGTAEAFF

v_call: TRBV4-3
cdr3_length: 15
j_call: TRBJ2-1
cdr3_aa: CASSQPTSGRGEQFF

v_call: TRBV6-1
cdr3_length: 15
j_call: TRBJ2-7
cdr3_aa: CASSPRPDFSYEQYF

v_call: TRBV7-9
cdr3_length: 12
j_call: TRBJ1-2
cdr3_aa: CASSFIGGSYTF

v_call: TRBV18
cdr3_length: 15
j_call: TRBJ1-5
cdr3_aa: CASSPGGSGNQPQHF

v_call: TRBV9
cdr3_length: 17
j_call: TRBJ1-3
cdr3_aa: CASSALVGQTSGNTIYF

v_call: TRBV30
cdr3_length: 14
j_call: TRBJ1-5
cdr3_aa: CAWRRMRDYQPQHF

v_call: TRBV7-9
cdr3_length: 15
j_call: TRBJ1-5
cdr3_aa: CASSPLQAGNQPQHF

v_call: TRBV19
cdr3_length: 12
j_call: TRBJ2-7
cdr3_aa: CASRGSSYEQYF

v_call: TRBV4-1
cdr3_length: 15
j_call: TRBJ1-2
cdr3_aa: CASSQDRGGVYGYTF

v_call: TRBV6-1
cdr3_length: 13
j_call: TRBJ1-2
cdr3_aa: CASSETGTYGYTF

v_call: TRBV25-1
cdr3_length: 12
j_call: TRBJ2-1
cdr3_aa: CASGDNYNEQFF

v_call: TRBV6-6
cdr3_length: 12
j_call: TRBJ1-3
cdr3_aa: CASRDTGNTIYF

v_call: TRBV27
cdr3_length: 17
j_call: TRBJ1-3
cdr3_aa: CASSRTPGGLSGNTIYF

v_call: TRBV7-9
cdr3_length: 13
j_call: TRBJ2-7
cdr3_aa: CASSADSFYEQYF

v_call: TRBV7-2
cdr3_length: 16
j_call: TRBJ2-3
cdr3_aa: CASSLAGPATRDTQYF

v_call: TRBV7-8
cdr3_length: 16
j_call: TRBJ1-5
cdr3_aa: CASSLAGRGLNQPQHF

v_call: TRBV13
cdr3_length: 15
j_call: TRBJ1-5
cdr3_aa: CASSQDWDSNQPQHF

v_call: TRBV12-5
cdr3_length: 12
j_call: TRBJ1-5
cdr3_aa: CASGRANQPQHF

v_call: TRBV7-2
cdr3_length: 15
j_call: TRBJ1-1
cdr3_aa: CASSLVARGNTEAFF

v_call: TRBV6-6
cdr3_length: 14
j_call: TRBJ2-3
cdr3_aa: CASSYGASTDTQYF

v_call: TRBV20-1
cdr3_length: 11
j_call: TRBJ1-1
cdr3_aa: CSARRTGEAFF

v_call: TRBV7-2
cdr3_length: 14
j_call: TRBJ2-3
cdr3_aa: CASEMAIRSSTQYF

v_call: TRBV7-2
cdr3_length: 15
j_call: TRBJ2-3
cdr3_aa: CASNPSGNKRDTQYF

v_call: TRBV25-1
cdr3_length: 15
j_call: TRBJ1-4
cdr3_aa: CASSEPGQRNEKLFF

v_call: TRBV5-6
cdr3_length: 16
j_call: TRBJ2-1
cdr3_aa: CASSLSLAGNYNEQFF

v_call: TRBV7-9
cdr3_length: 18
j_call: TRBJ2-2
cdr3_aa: CASSPQRGGQPNTGELFF

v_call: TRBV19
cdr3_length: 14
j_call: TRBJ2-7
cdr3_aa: CASSPTGKFDEQYF

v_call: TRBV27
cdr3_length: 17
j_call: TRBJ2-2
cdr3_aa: CASSILAGVPNTGELFF

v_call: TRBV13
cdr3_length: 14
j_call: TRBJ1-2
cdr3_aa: CASSLVQANYGYTF

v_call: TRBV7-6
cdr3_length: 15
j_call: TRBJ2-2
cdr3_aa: CASSLGQGNTGELFF